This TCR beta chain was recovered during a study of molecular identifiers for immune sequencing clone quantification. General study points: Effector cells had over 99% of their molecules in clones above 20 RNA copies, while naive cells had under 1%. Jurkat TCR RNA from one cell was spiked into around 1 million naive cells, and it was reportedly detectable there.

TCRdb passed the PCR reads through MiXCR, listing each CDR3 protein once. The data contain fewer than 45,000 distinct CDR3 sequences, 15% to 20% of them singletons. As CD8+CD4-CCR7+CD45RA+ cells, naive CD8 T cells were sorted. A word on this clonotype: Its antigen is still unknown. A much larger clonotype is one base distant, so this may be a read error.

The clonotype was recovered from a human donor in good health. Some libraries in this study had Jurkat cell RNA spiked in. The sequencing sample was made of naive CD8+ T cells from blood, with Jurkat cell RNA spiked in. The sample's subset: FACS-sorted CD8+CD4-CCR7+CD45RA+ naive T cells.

The CDR3 DNA sequence: TGCGCCAGCAGCCAAAATGGGGGGGCTGAAGCTTTCTTT. It specifies CASSQNGGAEAFF. The J gene is TRBJ1-1, the V gene TRBV4-3, with TRBD1 as a possible D gene (5 bases). Germline V gene data show CDR1 as LGHNA and CDR2 as YSLEER. The CDR3 has 13 amino acids. Trimming stripped 2 bases from V and 6 bases from J, with 10 bases between.